Listed below are T cell receptor beta chains from one sample, sequenced in a study of OX40 agonist ivuxolimab in advanced cancers. Here immunoSEQ multiplex PCR was the method, and the copy in TCRdb shows in-frame clones only, minus some. Of tens of thousands of clones listed, about 90% are singletons. The sample here was CD4+ or CD8+ T cells sorted from blood, taken in a trial of the OX40 agonist ivuxolimab. The receptors were sampled from an adult with an advanced solid tumor such as melanoma, head and neck, liver or kidney cancer. CDR3s include the opening cysteine and the closing phenylalanine or tryptophan. The D gene is left open where the match is weak. The size of a clone is reported for some rows only, either as once, few or many, or as a class for expanded clones.

j_call d_call clone_size v_call cdr3_nt cdr3_aa
TRBJ1-1 . . TRBV27 TGTGCCAGCAGGGGGGGACAGAACACTGAAGCTTTCTTT CASRGGQNTEAFF
TRBJ2-2 . . TRBV2 TGTGCCAGCAGCGGTTGGGGCCGAAAGAACACCGGGGAGCTGTTTTTT CASSGWGRKNTGELFF
TRBJ1-4 . . TRBV28 TGTGCCAGCAGCCAACAGGGTAATGAAAAACTGTTTTTT CASSQQGNEKLFF
TRBJ2-1 . . TRBV13 TGTGCCAGCAACGAGGGGGGGCTGGGTGAGCAGTTCTTC CASNEGGLGEQFF
TRBJ2-2 . . TRBV29-1 TGCAGCGTTGTGTCGGGGGTCACCACCGGGGAGCTGTTTTTT CSVVSGVTTGELFF
TRBJ2-1 . . TRBV19 TGTGCCAGTAGTATCGCTGGCAGCTCCTACAATGAGCAGTTCTTC CASSIAGSSYNEQFF
TRBJ1-2 TRBD1 . TRBV5-8 TGTGCCAGCAGCCTCCGGGACAGGAATTATGGCTACACCTTC CASSLRDRNYGYTF
TRBJ2-7 TRBD1 . TRBV9 TGTGCCAGCAGCGAGGGGGGACAGGGTTCCTACGAGCAGTACTTC CASSEGGQGSYEQYF
TRBJ2-2 . . TRBV9 TGTGCCAGCAGCGTCTCCGGGGGGCCGGGCACCGGGGAGCTGTTTTTT CASSVSGGPGTGELFF
TRBJ2-7 . . TRBV6-5 TGTGCCAGCAGTTACTCGGGACTGGCCCCCTACGAGCAGTACTTC CASSYSGLAPYEQYF
TRBJ2-5 TRBD2 . TRBV5-6 TGTGCCAGCAGCTTGGTCGTTAGCGGGAGGGAGACCCAGTACTTC CASSLVVSGRETQYF
TRBJ2-5 . . TRBV6-1 TGTGCCAGCAGTGAAGTTATCAGCCAAGAGACCCAGTACTTC CASSEVISQETQYF
TRBJ1-5 . . TRBV28 TGTGCCAGCAGTTTCGGGGAAGGCGGCAATCAGCCCCAGCATTTT CASSFGEGGNQPQHF
TRBJ2-2 TRBD2 . TRBV5-1 TGCGCCACCTGGGGAGGGGTGACCGGGGAGCTGTTTTTT CATWGGVTGELFF
TRBJ1-5 . . TRBV5-5 TGTGCCAGCAGCTGGGATCCAGGAGGGGGGCAGCCCCAGCATTTT CASSWDPGGGQPQHF
TRBJ2-1 . . TRBV7-9 TGTGCCAGCAGCTTAGCTCCTGACAATGAGCAGTTCTTC CASSLAPDNEQFF
TRBJ2-7 TRBD2 . TRBV7-2 TGTGCCAGCAGCTTATTACCGGGGGGCGAGCAGTACTTC CASSLLPGGEQYF
TRBJ2-3 . . TRBV5-4 TGTGCCAGCAGCCCACGAAACACAGATACGCAGTATTTT CASSPRNTDTQYF
TRBJ1-4 . . TRBV7-2 TGTGCCAGCAGCTTATTGGTCAACCCGGACGAAAAACTGTTTTTT CASSLLVNPDEKLFF
TRBJ2-5 . once TRBV27 TGTGCCAGCAGTTTATCCGCGGCAGGACAAGAGACCCAGTACTTC CASSLSAAGQETQYF
TRBJ1-2 . . TRBV7-2 TGTGCCAGCAGCTTAGGGACGGTTAACTATGGCTACACCTTC CASSLGTVNYGYTF
TRBJ2-2 TRBD1 . TRBV7-9 TGTGCCAGCAGCTTAATAGCCGGGACAGGGACCACCGGGGAGCTGTTTTTT CASSLIAGTGTTGELFF